The 31 T cell receptor beta chains listed next were all sequenced from one sample in a study of T cell responses to AZD1222 COVID-19 vaccine. Profiling relied on immunoSEQ multiplex PCR, and the TCRdb table lists in-frame clones only, not all of them. The repertoire holds 70,000 or so clones, with around 87% as singletons. Material: peripheral blood, obtained on day 0 of AZD1222 vaccination. The source of these receptors is an adult in good health.

The rearrangement links TRBV9 to TRBJ1-1; 8 positions match TRBD1. Germline V lookup: CDR1 SGDLS, CDR2 YYNGEE. The CDR3 covers 14 residues. Trimming removed 2 bases from V and 2 bases from J; junction bases left unmatched: 2. The chain's CDR3 is CASSVGTGNTEAFF. In DNA form, the CDR3 reads TGTGCCAGCAGCGTTGGGACAGGTAACACTGAAGCTTTCTTT.

The genes are TRBV7-9 and TRBJ2-7; D is undetermined. Germline V CDR1 and CDR2: SEHNR, FQNEAQ (reference sequence). Trimming pared 5 bases from V and 2 bases from J, leaving 10 bases between. There are 13 residues in the CDR3. The CDR3 is CASSPGFPYEQYF. The CDR3 DNA sequence: TGTGCCAGCAGCCCCGGGTTTCCCTACGAGCAGTACTTC.

This chain uses TRBV5-1 with TRBJ1-1; 9 nucleotides match TRBD1. There are 15 residues in the CDR3. The V gene end was trimmed by 1 base and the J gene end by 2 bases; junction bases not matched to a gene: 3. Germline CDR1 and CDR2: SGHRS and YFSETQ. CDR3 region: CASSLTGGRNTEAFF. The CDR3 DNA is TGCGCCAGCAGCTTGACAGGGGGCCGAAACACTGAAGCTTTCTTT. The full variable domain, its missing parts supplied by reference TRBV5-1 and TRBJ1-1, is KAGVTQTPRYLIKTRGQQVTLSCSPISGHRSVSWYQQTPGQGLQFLFEYFSETQRNKGNFPGRFSGRQFSNSRSEMNVSTLELGDSALYLCASSLTGGRNTEAFFGQGTRLTVV.

This clone was recorded once. The CDR3 region has the DNA TGTGCCAGTAGCCCAGGGGGCAGTACCTACAATGAGCAGTTCTTC. This sequence encodes CASSPGGSTYNEQFF. The chain recombines TRBV19 with TRBJ2-1, with 8 bases identical to TRBD1. The trim removed 6 bases at V and 2 bases at J, leaving 6 bases unmatched. This CDR3 contains 15 residues. Germline values: CDR1 LNHDA, CDR2 SQIVND (reference sequence).

The V and J genes are TRBV7-3 and TRBJ2-2, with 9 nucleotides matching TRBD1. Germline CDR1 and CDR2: SGHTA and FQGTGA. J gave up 4 bases and V 4 bases, and 7 bases lay outside the gene matches. The CDR3 totals 16 residues. The CDR3 DNA reads TGTGCCAGCAGCTCGACAGGGGGAGACCTCACCGGGGAGCTGTTTTTT. Protein product: CASSSTGGDLTGELFF.

The chain has TRBV11-2 and TRBJ1-1; D gene unclear. Looked up from germline, CDR1 is SGHAT and CDR2 is FQNNGV. The V and J ends lost 7 bases and 3 bases respectively, with 12 bases between them. The CDR3 has 13 residues. The CDR3 DNA sequence: TGTGCCAGCACCCCCGAAAGGTACACTGAAGCTTTCTTT. Amino acid sequence: CASTPERYTEAFF.

The V call is TRBV6-5, the J call TRBJ1-2; no reliable D call. Germline CDR1 MNHEY, CDR2 SVGAGI. The CDR3 has 12 residues. The ends were cut back, 6 bases at V and 2 bases at J, with 7 bases in the middle. Here the CDR3 reads CASREWNYGYTF. CDR3 DNA sequence: TGTGCCAGCAGGGAGTGGAACTATGGCTACACCTTC.

The chain is built from TRBV11-3 and TRBJ1-1, with 10 nucleotides matching TRBD1. The CDR3 runs 14 residues. The V gene end was trimmed by 7 bases and the J gene end by 3 bases; junction bases not matched to a gene: 5. Germline V gene lookup returns CDR1 SGHNT and CDR2 YENEEA. This chain's CDR3 is CASTSDRGYTEAFF. Written as DNA, the CDR3 is TGTGCCAGCACCTCGGACAGGGGGTACACTGAAGCTTTCTTT.

The CDR3 sequence is CASSSGTGPQPQHF. The CDR3 nucleotides are TGTGCCAGCAGCTCCGGGACAGGACCTCAGCCCCAGCATTTT. The chain uses TRBV3-1 (or the pseudogene TRBV3-2) and TRBJ1-5, with 8 bases lining up with TRBD1. V gave up 5 bases and J gave up 6 bases; unmatched junction bases: 6. CDR1 is LGHDT and CDR2 is YNNKEL in the germline V gene (reference sequence). The CDR3 contains 14 residues.

This chain links TRBV3-1 (or the pseudogene TRBV3-2) with TRBJ1-3; D not resolved. The CDR3 runs 12 residues. Per the germline V gene, CDR1 is LGHDT and CDR2 is YNNKEL (reference sequence). Between the trimmed V and J ends, which lost 2 bases and 8 bases, there was a span of 7 bases. This chain's CDR3 is CASSQSRDTIYF. DNA for the CDR3: TGTGCCAGCAGCCAATCGAGGGACACCATATATTTT.

The rearrangement links TRBV7-2 to TRBJ2-7; TRBD1 is a possible D gene (5 bases). The CDR3 length is 13 residues. Germline V CDR1 and CDR2: SGHTA, FQGNSA. Trimming cost V 10 bases and J 4 bases, with 17 bases left between them. CDR3 loop: CATAQGQLYEQYF. CDR3 DNA sequence: TGTGCCACTGCTCAGGGCCAACTTTACGAGCAGTACTTC. The whole variable domain, remainder taken from reference TRBV7-2 and TRBJ2-7, is GAGVSQSPSNKVTEKGKDVELRCDPISGHTALYWYRQSLGQGLEFLIYFQGNSAPDKSGLPSDRFSAERTGGSVSTLTIQRTQQEDSAVYLCATAQGQLYEQYFGPGTRLTVT.

This chain joins TRBV29-1 and TRBJ2-5; D might be TRBD1 or TRBD2, each matching 5 bases. Trimming removed 3 bases at V and 6 bases at J, with 17 bases between. Germline assignment: CDR1 SQVTM and CDR2 ANQGSEA. The CDR3 runs 14 residues. The CDR3 spells CSVEGSGGWKTQYF. CDR3 sequence (DNA): TGCAGCGTTGAGGGTAGTGGGGGATGGAAGACCCAGTACTTC.

The chain employs TRBV18 and TRBJ2-4, with D tentatively TRBD1 (5 bases). CDR1 KGHSH and CDR2 LQKENI come from the germline V gene. This CDR3 contains 14 residues. Trimming removed 3 bases from V and 2 bases from J, with 8 bases in between. The CDR3: CASSPGQTKNIQYF. CDR3 sequence (DNA): TGTGCCAGCTCACCTGGACAAACCAAAAACATTCAGTACTTC.

The chain combines TRBV7-8 with TRBJ2-5, with 7 bases aligning to TRBD2. Germline V gene lookup returns CDR1 SGHVS and CDR2 FQNEAQ. The V gene end was trimmed by 1 base and the J gene end by 4 bases; junction bases not matched to a gene: 6. This CDR3 contains 15 residues. CDR3 bases: TGTGCCAGCAGCTTAGGGGCGGGGAGGGGAGAGACCCAGTACTTC. Translating gives CASSLGAGRGETQYF.

The chain has TRBV6-1 and TRBJ1-6; unclear D gene. The CDR3 runs 13 residues. Germline V CDR1 and CDR2: MNHNS, SASEGT. The V end was cut by 2 bases, the J end by 13 bases, with 12 bases between. CDR3 in DNA: TGTGCCAGCAGTGAATCCCGTTTTATCCCCCTCCACTTT. This translates into CASSESRFIPLHF.

The chain has TRBV11-2 and TRBJ1-2, with 8 bases matching TRBD1. Germline V gene sequence: CDR1 SGHAT, CDR2 FQNNGV. Germline trimming cut 7 bases from V and 7 bases from J; bases unmatched to any gene: 11. This CDR3 region has 14 residues. CDR3 sequence (DNA): TGTGCCAGCACCCTGGGGCAGGGGGCGAGTGGCTACACCTTC. It yields the protein CASTLGQGASGYTF.

This clone was counted a single time. The V call is TRBV11-2, the J call TRBJ2-2, with 10 nucleotides matching TRBD2. The CDR3 runs to 17 residues. Germline loops: CDR1 SGHAT, CDR2 FQNNGV. Trimming at V came to 1 base and at J to 6 bases, leaving 8 bases not matched to a gene. The CDR3 DNA follows: TGTGCCAGCAGCTTAGCCCCCAAGCGGGGGGGAGCCGGGGAGCTGTTTTTT. It translates to CASSLAPKRGGAGELFF.

This chain uses TRBV18 with TRBJ2-1; TRBD2 matches 9 bases. Per the germline V gene, CDR1 is KGHSH and CDR2 is LQKENI. Germline trimming cut 3 bases from V and 1 base from J; bases unmatched to any gene: 4. This CDR3 contains 16 residues. CDR3 region: CASSPPAGGSYNEQFF. The CDR3 DNA reads as TGTGCCAGCTCACCCCCCGCGGGGGGGTCCTACAATGAGCAGTTCTTC.

In DNA, the CDR3 is TGTGCCAGCAGCTTGAGTGGAGTTGGGAACTATGGCTACACCTTC. This codes for CASSLSGVGNYGYTF. The chain has TRBV5-5 and TRBJ1-2; D is unclear. Trimming left V 1 base short and J 2 bases short, with 12 bases between. The length of the CDR3 is 15 residues. Germline V gene data show CDR1 as SGHKS and CDR2 as YYEKEE (reference sequence).

The chain has TRBV7-9 and TRBJ2-7; 7 bases agree with TRBD1. CDR3 length equals 15 residues. Germline CDR1 reads SEHNR; CDR2 reads FQNEAQ (reference sequence). With 2 bases clipped from V and 3 bases from J, the junction kept 7 bases outside the gene matches. Here the CDR3 reads CASSLPRQGVYEQYF. DNA of the CDR3: TGTGCCAGCAGCTTACCCCGGCAGGGGGTCTACGAGCAGTACTTC.

The rearrangement uses TRBV7-2 and TRBJ2-5, with a tentative D call TRBD2 (5 bases). Looked up from germline, CDR1 is SGHTA and CDR2 is FQGNSA. This CDR3 region has 16 residues. V lost 2 bases and J lost 3, with 16 bases in between. CDR3 in DNA: TGTGCCAGCAGCTTACTCCCCCACGGGGTTAAAGAGACCCAGTACTTC. This sequence encodes CASSLLPHGVKETQYF.

CDR3: CATSGSDRGRYNEQFF. CDR3 bases: TGTGCCACCAGTGGCAGCGACAGGGGGCGTTACAATGAGCAGTTCTTC. The V and J genes are TRBV24-1 and TRBJ2-1, with TRBD1 matching over 10 bases. Germline CDR1 KGHDR, CDR2 SFDVKD. Trimming removed 5 bases from V and 4 bases from J; junction bases left unmatched: 7. The CDR3 has 16 residues.

The V call is TRBV4-1, the J call TRBJ2-7; D may be TRBD1 (6 bases). This CDR3 is built from 17 residues. Per germline, CDR1 MGHRA and CDR2 YSYEKL. Deletions cut 3 bases from V and 5 bases from J, with 23 bases between. CDR3 nucleotides: TGCGCCAGCAGCCACTCTTACAGGGACCCTGTTGGGAACGAGCAGTACTTC. Its translation: CASSHSYRDPVGNEQYF.

This clone came up once. This rearrangement joins TRBV7-2 to TRBJ2-7; D uncertain. Looked up from germline, CDR1 is SGHTA and CDR2 is FQGNSA. This CDR3 contains 16 residues. Deletions cut 1 base from V and 0 bases from J, with 13 bases between. The CDR3 protein is CASSLVWALSSYEQYF. CDR3 DNA sequence: TGTGCCAGCAGCTTAGTTTGGGCCCTAAGCTCCTACGAGCAGTACTTC.

V and J are TRBV3-1 (or the pseudogene TRBV3-2) and TRBJ2-5; TRBD2 aligns across 13 bases. V trimming: 3 bases; J trimming: 0 bases; junction bases outside the gene matches: 7. CDR3 length: 18 amino acids. The germline gives CDR1 LGHDT, CDR2 YNNKEL (reference sequence). The CDR3 nucleotides are TGTGCCAGCAGCCAGACTAGCGGGGGGCCGGGGTACCAAGAGACCCAGTACTTC. It specifies CASSQTSGGPGYQETQYF.

J is TRBJ1-6 and V is TRBV30; D possibly corresponds to TRBD1 (5 bases). Trimming stripped 0 bases from V and 14 bases from J, with 17 bases between. Germline V gives CDR1 GTSNPN, CDR2 SVGIG (reference sequence). This CDR3 spans 14 amino acids. For the CDR3, the DNA is TGTGCCTGGAGTGTACTTCAGGGTCTGGGGGCCCTCCACTTT. Its protein is CAWSVLQGLGALHF. The variable domain in full, with the rest retrieved from reference TRBV30 and TRBJ1-6, is SQTIHQWPATLVQPVGSPLSLECTVEGTSNPNLYWYRQAAGRGLQLLFYSVGIGQISSEVPQNLSASRPQDRQFILSSKKLLLSDSGFYLCAWSVLQGLGALHFGNGTRLTVT.

The CDR3 region has the DNA TGCGCCAGCAGCCAAGAGGGCCATAATCGGGGAAAACTGTTTTTT. Protein product: CASSQEGHNRGKLFF. The chain combines TRBV4-1 with TRBJ1-4, with no clear D. Germline CDR1 MGHRA, CDR2 YSYEKL. Trimming removed 0 bases from V and 10 bases from J, with 15 bases in between. There are 15 residues in the CDR3.

This chain connects TRBV6-6 to TRBJ1-4; 7 nucleotides agree with TRBD1. This CDR3 is 14 amino acids long. Germline V gene lookup returns CDR1 MNHNY and CDR2 SVGAGI (reference sequence). V was clipped by 5 bases and J by 6 bases; unmatched bases: 6. DNA for the CDR3: TGTGCCAGCAGTGACAGGGCCCTTCATGAAAAACTGTTTTTT. This codes for CASSDRALHEKLFF.

The J gene is TRBJ1-1, the V gene TRBV7-3; the match to TRBD1 covers 11 bases. V was pared by 5 bases and J by 10 bases, with 9 bases of the junction left unmatched. The CDR3 is 14 amino acids. CDR1 SGHTA and CDR2 FQGTGA come from the germline V gene. The CDR3 DNA reads TGTGCCAGCAGCGATCCCGGGACAGGGGGAGTAGCTTTCTTT. This codes for CASSDPGTGGVAFF.

This sequence joins TRBV9 and TRBJ1-2; D ambiguous. The CDR3 totals 13 residues. The germline gives CDR1 SGDLS, CDR2 YYNGEE. Between the trimmed V and J ends, which lost 4 bases and 4 bases, there was a span of 11 bases. The CDR3 region is CASSPRPAYGYTF. The CDR3 nucleotides read TGTGCCAGCAGCCCCCGTCCTGCCTATGGCTACACCTTC. Complete variable domain (other parts from reference TRBV9 and TRBJ1-2): DSGVTQTPKHLITATGQRVTLRCSPRSGDLSVYWYQQSLDQGLQFLIQYYNGEERAKGNILERFSAQQFPDLHSELNLSSLELGDSALYFCASSPRPAYGYTFGSGTRLTVV.

The V gene is TRBV18, the J gene TRBJ1-1; D is ambiguous. Trimming removed 5 bases from V and 8 bases from J, with 15 bases in between. The CDR3 loop spans 13 amino acids. Germline-derived CDR1 and CDR2 are KGHSH and LQKENI. This chain's CDR3 is CASSLNWAREAFF. The CDR3 DNA follows: TGTGCCAGCTCATTAAATTGGGCCAGAGAAGCTTTCTTT.